This T cell receptor (beta chain) was obtained from a study of blood T cell repertoires in COVID-19. Study context: The United States, Italy and Spain supplied acute and convalescent COVID-19 samples. Sources were T cells, B-cell-depleted T cells, or PBMCs; the material itself was cDNA or gDNA.

Original processing notes: Cell counts per sample came from amplifying reference gene primers. The method was immunoSEQ multiplex PCR; TCRdb's version includes in-frame clones alone and lacks a portion of them. V and J calls and clone size are given by that table; D and trimming were obtained from the DNA. In the table there are 130,000 or so clones, around 84% of which are singletons. Trimming removed 2 bases at V and 3 bases at J, with 10 bases between. Germline V gene sequence: CDR1 SGHNT, CDR2 YENEEA. This CDR3 contains 14 residues. V gene TRBV11-3 combines with J gene TRBJ1-1; tentatively, D is TRBD1 (5 bases). The sample comprised peripheral blood. The receptor was isolated from an older woman with acute or convalescent COVID-19. CDR3 in amino acids: CASSLNTGYTEAFF. The CDR3, as DNA: TGTGCCAGCAGCTTAAACACAGGATACACTGAAGCTTTCTTT.